One and the same sample provided the 9 T cell receptor beta chains below, sequenced in a study of T cell responses to AZD1222 COVID-19 vaccine. Profiling relied on immunoSEQ multiplex PCR, and the TCRdb table lists in-frame clones only, not all of them. In the table there are more than 150,000 clones, just over 85% of which are singletons. This sample comprised peripheral blood, obtained on day 0 of AZD1222 vaccination. All receptors come from an adult in good health.

The gene calls are TRBV10-3 and TRBJ2-6; D possibly uses TRBD1 or TRBD2 (5 bases each). V dropped 11 bases and J dropped 2 bases, with 10 bases sitting between them. The CDR3 is 13 amino acids. Germline CDR1 reads ENHRY; CDR2 reads SYGVKD. In DNA form, the CDR3 reads TGTGCCGCCGGGGCGGCTGGGGCCAACGTCCTGACTTTC. This gives the protein CAAGAAGANVLTF.

The chain employs TRBV27 and TRBJ2-7; no reliable D call. The germline CDR1 and CDR2 sequences are MNHEY and SMNVEV (reference sequence). Deletions cut 1 base from V and 6 bases from J, with 16 bases between. This CDR3 has 15 amino acids. The CDR3 region has the DNA TGTGCCAGCAGTTTATTTTTCGAATCGAGTTCCGAGCAGTACTTC. It translates to CASSLFFESSSEQYF.

The J gene is TRBJ1-1, the V gene TRBV7-3, with D unclear. Per the germline V gene, CDR1 is SGHTA and CDR2 is FQGTGA. The CDR3 is made up of 13 amino acids. Trimming left V 5 bases short and J 0 bases short, with 7 bases between. In nucleotides, the CDR3 is TGTGCCAGCAGCACTTTAGTGAACACTGAAGCTTTCTTT. It codes for CASSTLVNTEAFF.

This clone was recorded once. The genes are TRBV5-1 and TRBJ2-1; 7 bases are a match to TRBD1. Germline trimming cut 4 bases from V and 9 bases from J; bases unmatched to any gene: 7. This CDR3 spans 13 amino acids. CDR1 and CDR2 (germline): SGHRS, YFSETQ. CDR3 coding DNA: TGCGCCAGCAGCCGAGGGGGCCCCAGTGAGCAGTTCTTC. Amino acids: CASSRGGPSEQFF.

This chain links TRBV5-1 with TRBJ2-3, with unresolved D. Germline loops: CDR1 SGHRS, CDR2 YFSETQ. V shed 0 bases and J shed 1 base, with 9 bases lying between them. The CDR3 has 15 amino acids. Written as DNA, the CDR3 is TGCGCCAGCAGCTTGGGGAAGGAGCGCACAGATACGCAGTATTTT. Its protein product is CASSLGKERTDTQYF.

The J gene is TRBJ1-4, the V gene TRBV6-4; 10 bases fit TRBD1. The CDR3 is 15 residues long. The germline V gene encodes CDR1 MRHNA and CDR2 SNTAGT. Germline trimming cut 3 bases from V and 6 bases from J; bases unmatched to any gene: 4. CDR3 in amino acids: CASSESGTGDEKLFF. In nucleotides, the CDR3 is TGTGCCAGCAGTGAGTCCGGGACAGGGGATGAAAAACTGTTTTTT.

V gene TRBV11-2 combines with J gene TRBJ1-1; no reliable D call. CDR3 length: 16 residues. The V end was cut by 4 bases, the J end by 6 bases, with 21 bases between. In germline, CDR1 is SGHAT, CDR2 FQNNGV. This chain's CDR3 is CASSSPWRDRRAEAFF. Written as DNA, the CDR3 is TGTGCCAGCAGCTCCCCATGGAGGGATCGTAGGGCTGAAGCTTTCTTT.

The genes are TRBV3-1 (or the pseudogene TRBV3-2) and TRBJ2-7; 9 bases agree with TRBD1. After removal of 4 bases from V and 3 bases from J, the junction contained 7 bases not matched to a gene. The V gene's germline CDR1 is LGHDT and CDR2 YNNKEL (reference sequence). This CDR3 has 15 amino acids. CDR3 sequence: CASSLGQGRNYEQYF. The DNA for the CDR3 is TGTGCCAGCAGCCTCGGACAGGGGAGGAACTACGAGCAGTACTTC.

The rearrangement uses TRBV4-1 and TRBJ1-5, with a possible D match to TRBD1 (6 bases). From germline, CDR1 is MGHRA and CDR2 YSYEKL. Trimming took off 0 bases at V and 0 bases at J, with 9 bases between the two ends. This CDR3 contains 16 residues. CDR3 nucleotide sequence: TGCGCCAGCAGCCAAGAGGACAGATATAGCAATCAGCCCCAGCATTTT. It specifies CASSQEDRYSNQPQHF.